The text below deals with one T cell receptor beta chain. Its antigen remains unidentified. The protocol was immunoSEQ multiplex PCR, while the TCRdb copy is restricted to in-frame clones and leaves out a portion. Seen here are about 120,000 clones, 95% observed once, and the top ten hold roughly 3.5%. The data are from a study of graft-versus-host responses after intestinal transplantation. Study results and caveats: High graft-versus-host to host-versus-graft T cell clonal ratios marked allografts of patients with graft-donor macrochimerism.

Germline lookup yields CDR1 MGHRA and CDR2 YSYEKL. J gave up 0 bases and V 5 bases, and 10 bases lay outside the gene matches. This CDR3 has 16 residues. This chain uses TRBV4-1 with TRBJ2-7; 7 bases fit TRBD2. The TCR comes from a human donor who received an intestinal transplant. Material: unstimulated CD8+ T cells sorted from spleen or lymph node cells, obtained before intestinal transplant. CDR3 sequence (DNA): TGCGCCAGCAGCTTATCTTGGGGCGGGAGCTCCTACGAGCAGTACTTC. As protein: CASSLSWGGSSYEQYF.